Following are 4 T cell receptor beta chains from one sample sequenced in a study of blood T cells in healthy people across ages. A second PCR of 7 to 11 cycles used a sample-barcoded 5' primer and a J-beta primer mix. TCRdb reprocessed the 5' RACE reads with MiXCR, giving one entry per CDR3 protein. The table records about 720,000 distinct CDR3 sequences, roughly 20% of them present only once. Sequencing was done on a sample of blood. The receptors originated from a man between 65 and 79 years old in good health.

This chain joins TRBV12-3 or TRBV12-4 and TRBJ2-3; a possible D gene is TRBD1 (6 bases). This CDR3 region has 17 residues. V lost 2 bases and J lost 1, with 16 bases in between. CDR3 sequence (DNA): TGTGCCAGCAGTTTATTGGGGATGGGGGCTGGCACAGATACGCAGTATTTT. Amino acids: CASSLLGMGAGTDTQYF.

CDR3 bases: TGCGCCAGCAGCTTGGTGGCAGGGGGGCCCTACGAGCAGTACGTC. Translated, it gives CASSLVAGGPYEQYV. The chain recombines TRBV5-1 with TRBJ2-7, with a tentative D call TRBD1 (7 bases). The germline V gene has CDR1 SGHRS and CDR2 YFSETQ. The CDR3 is made up of 15 amino acids. V lost 0 bases, J lost 2 bases, and 12 bases lay in between.

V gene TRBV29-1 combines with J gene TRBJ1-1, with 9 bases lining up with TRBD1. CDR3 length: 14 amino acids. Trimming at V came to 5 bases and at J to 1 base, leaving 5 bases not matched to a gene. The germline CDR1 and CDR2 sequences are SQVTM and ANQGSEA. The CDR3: CSVKWTGENTEAFF. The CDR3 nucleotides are TGCAGCGTTAAATGGACAGGGGAGAACACTGAAGCTTTCTTT.

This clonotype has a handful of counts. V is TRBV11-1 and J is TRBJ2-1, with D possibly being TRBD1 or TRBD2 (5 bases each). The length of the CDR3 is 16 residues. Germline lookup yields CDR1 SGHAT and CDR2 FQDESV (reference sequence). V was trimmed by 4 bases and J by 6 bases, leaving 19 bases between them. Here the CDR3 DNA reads TGTGCCAGCAGCTCGACTCCTAGCAGGGTAGGCAATGAGCAGTTCTTC. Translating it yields CASSSTPSRVGNEQFF. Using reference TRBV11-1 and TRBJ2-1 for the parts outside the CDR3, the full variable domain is EAEVAQSPRYKITEKSQAVAFWCDPISGHATLYWYRQILGQGPELLVQFQDESVVDDSQLPKDRFSAERLKGVDSTLKIQPAELGDSAMYLCASSSTPSRVGNEQFFGPGTRLTVL.